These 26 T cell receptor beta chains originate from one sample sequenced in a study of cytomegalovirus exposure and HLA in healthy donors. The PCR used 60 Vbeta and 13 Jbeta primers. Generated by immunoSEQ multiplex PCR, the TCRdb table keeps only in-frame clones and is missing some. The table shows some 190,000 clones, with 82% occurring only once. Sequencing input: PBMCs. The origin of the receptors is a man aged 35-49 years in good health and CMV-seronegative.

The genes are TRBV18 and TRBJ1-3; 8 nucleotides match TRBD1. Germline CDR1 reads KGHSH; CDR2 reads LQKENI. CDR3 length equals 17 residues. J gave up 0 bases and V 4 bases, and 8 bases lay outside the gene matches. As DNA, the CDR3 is TGTGCCAGCTCACGGGATTCAACAGGGGGCTCTGGAAACACCATATATTTT. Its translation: CASSRDSTGGSGNTIYF.

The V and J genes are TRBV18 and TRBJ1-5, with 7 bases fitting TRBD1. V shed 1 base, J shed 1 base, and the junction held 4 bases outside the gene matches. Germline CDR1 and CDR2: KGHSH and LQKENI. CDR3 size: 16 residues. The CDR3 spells CASSPQGAGSNQPQHF. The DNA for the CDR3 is TGTGCCAGCTCACCACAGGGGGCGGGCAGCAATCAGCCCCAGCATTTT.

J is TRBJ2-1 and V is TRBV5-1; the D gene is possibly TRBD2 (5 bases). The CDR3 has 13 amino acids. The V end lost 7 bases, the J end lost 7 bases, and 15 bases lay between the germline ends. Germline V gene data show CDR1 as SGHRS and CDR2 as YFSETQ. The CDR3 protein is CASYGVLGNEQFF. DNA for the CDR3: TGCGCCAGCTACGGGGTCTTAGGTAATGAGCAGTTCTTC. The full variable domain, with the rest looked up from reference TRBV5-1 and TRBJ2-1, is KAGVTQTPRYLIKTRGQQVTLSCSPISGHRSVSWYQQTPGQGLQFLFEYFSETQRNKGNFPGRFSGRQFSNSRSEMNVSTLELGDSALYLCASYGVLGNEQFFGPGTRLTVL.

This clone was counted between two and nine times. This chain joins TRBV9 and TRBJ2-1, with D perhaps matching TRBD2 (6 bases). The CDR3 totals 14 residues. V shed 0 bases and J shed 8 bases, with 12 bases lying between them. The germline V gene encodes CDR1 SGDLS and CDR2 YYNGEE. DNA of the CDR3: TGTGCCAGCAGCGTAGCTACGGGAGAATATGAGCAGTTCTTC. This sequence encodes CASSVATGEYEQFF. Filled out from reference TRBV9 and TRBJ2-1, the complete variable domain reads DSGVTQTPKHLITATGQRVTLRCSPRSGDLSVYWYQQSLDQGLQFLIQYYNGEERAKGNILERFSAQQFPDLHSELNLSSLELGDSALYFCASSVATGEYEQFFGPGTRLTVL.

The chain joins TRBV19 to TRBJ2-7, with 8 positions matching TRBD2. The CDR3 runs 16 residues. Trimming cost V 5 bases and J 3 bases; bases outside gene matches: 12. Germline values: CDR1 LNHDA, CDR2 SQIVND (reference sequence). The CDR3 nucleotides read TGTGCCAGTAGTGCCAGATCCAGCGGGGGCTACTACGAGCAGTACTTC. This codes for CASSARSSGGYYEQYF.

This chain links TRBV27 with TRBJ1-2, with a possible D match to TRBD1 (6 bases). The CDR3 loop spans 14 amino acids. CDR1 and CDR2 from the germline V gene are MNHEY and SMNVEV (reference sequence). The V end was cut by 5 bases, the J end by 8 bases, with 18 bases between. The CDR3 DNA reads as TGTGCCAGCAGTAGACTACAGGGAGATAAGGGCTACACCTTC. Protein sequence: CASSRLQGDKGYTF.

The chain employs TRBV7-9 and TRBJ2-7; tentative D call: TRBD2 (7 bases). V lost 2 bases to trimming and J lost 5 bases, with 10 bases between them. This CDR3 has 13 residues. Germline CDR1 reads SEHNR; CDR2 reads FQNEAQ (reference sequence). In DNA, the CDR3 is TGTGCCAGCAGCTTACTCGGGGGGCACGAGCAGTACTTC. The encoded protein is CASSLLGGHEQYF.

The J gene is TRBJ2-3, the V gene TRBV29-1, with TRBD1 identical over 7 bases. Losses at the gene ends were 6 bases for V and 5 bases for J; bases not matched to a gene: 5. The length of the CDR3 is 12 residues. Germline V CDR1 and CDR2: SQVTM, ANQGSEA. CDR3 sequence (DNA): TGCAGCGTAGACAGGGCGCAAGATACGCAGTATTTT. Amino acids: CSVDRAQDTQYF.

The CDR3 is CASELAGGGSYNEQFF. DNA for the CDR3: TGTGCCAGTGAACTAGCGGGGGGGGGCTCCTACAATGAGCAGTTCTTC. The rearrangement uses TRBV25-1 and TRBJ2-1, with 13 nucleotides matching TRBD2. CDR1 is MGHDK, CDR2 SYGVNS, per germline. This CDR3 has 16 amino acids. The ends lost 9 bases at V and 0 bases at J; junction bases unmatched: 5.

The CDR3 DNA follows: TGTGCCAGCAGTTACTCTCCCATAACAGGGCCGGGGGGCTACACCTTC. Translation: CASSYSPITGPGGYTF. The rearrangement joins TRBV6-6 to TRBJ1-2; D might be TRBD1 (6 bases). The CDR3 covers 16 residues. Trimming pared 0 bases from V and 8 bases from J, leaving 19 bases between. Germline CDR1 and CDR2: MNHNY and SVGAGI (reference sequence).

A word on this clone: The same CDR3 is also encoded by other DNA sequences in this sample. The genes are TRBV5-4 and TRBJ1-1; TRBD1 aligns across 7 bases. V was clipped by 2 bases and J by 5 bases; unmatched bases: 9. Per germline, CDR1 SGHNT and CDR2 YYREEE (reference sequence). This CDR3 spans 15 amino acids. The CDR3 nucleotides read TGTGCCAGCAGCTTATACAGGGGAGGTGGAACTGAAGCTTTCTTT. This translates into CASSLYRGGGTEAFF.

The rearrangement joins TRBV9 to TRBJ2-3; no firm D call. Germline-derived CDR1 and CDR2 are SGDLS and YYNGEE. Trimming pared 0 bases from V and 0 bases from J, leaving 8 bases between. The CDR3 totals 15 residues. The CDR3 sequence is CASSVGYSSTDTQYF. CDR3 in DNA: TGTGCCAGCAGCGTAGGATACAGTAGCACAGATACGCAGTATTTT.

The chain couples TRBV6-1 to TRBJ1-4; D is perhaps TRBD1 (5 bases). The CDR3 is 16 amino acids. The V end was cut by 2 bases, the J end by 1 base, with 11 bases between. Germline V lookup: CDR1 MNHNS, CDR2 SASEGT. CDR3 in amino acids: CASSEIRGRTNEKLFF. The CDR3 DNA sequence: TGTGCCAGCAGTGAAATTCGGGGGAGAACTAATGAAAAACTGTTTTTT.

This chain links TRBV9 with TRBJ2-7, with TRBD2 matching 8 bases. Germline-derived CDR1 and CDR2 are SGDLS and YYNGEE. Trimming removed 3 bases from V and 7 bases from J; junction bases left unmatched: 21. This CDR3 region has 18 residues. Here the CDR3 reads CASSAGRPRAGAIEEQYF. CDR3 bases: TGTGCCAGCAGCGCCGGACGGCCTCGAGCGGGGGCTATTGAGGAGCAGTACTTC.

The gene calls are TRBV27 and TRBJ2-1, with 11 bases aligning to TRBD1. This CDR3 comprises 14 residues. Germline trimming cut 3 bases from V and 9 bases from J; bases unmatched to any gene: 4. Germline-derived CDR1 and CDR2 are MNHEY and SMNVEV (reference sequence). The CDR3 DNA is TGTGCCAGCAGTTTGGGGACAGGGGGGGGTGAGCAGTTCTTC. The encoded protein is CASSLGTGGGEQFF.

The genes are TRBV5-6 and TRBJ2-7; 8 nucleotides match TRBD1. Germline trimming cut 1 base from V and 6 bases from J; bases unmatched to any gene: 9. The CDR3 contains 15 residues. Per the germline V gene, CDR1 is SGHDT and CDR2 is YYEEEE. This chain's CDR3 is CASSLRVQGASEQYF. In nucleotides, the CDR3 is TGTGCCAGCAGCTTGAGGGTGCAGGGGGCCAGCGAGCAGTACTTC.

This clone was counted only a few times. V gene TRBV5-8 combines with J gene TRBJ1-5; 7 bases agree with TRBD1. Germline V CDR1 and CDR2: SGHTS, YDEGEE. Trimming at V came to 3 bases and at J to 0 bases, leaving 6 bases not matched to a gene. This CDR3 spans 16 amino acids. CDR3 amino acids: CASSSYRGGSNQPQHF. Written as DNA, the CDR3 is TGTGCCAGCAGCTCGTACAGGGGAGGTAGCAATCAGCCCCAGCATTTT.

CDR3 sequence: CAISALAGDTDTQYF. CDR3 nucleotides: TGTGCCATCAGCGCACTAGCGGGAGACACAGATACGCAGTATTTT. V is TRBV10-3 and J is TRBJ2-3, with 11 bases that match TRBD2. The CDR3 consists of 15 residues. Unmatched junction bases numbered 4, after V lost 6 bases and J lost 2 bases. Germline V gene data show CDR1 as ENHRY and CDR2 as SYGVKD.

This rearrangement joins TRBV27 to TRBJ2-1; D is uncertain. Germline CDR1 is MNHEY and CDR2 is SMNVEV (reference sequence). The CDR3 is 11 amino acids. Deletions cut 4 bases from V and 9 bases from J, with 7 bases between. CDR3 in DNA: TGTGCCAGCAGTTATGGCGGTGAGCAGTTCTTC. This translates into CASSYGGEQFF.

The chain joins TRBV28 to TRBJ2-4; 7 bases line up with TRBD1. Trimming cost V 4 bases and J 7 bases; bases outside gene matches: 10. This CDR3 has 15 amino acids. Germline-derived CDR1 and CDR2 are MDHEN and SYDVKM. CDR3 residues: CASSSTGLANNIQYF. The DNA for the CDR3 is TGTGCCAGCAGTTCGACAGGGTTGGCTAATAACATTCAGTACTTC.

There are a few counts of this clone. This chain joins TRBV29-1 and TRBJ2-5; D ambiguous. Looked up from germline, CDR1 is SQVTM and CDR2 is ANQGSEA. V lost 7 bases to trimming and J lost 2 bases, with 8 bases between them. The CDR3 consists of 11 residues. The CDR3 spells CSALEQETQYF. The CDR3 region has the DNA TGCAGCGCCCTTGAGCAAGAGACCCAGTACTTC.

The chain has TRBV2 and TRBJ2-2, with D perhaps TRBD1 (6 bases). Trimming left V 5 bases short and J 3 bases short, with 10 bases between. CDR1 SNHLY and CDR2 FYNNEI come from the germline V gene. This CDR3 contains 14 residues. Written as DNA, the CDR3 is TGTGCCAGCAGTCAACAGGGCCACACCGGGGAGCTGTTTTTT. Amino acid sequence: CASSQQGHTGELFF.

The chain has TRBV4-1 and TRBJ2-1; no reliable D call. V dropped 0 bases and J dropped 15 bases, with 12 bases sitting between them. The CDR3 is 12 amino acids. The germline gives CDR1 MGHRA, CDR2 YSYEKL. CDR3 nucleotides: TGCGCCAGCAGCCAAGACCTCAGAATTGTGTTCTTC. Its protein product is CASSQDLRIVFF.

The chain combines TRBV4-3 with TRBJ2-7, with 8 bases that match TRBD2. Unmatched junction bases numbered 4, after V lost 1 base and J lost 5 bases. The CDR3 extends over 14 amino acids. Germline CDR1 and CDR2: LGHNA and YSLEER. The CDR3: CASSQGLASHEQYF. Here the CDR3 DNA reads TGCGCCAGCAGCCAAGGACTAGCGTCCCACGAGCAGTACTTC.

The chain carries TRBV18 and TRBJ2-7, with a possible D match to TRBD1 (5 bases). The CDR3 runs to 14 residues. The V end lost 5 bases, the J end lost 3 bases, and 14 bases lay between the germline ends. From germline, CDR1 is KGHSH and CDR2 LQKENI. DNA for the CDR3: TGTGCCAGCTCAAGATCGACAGATTACTACGAGCAGTACTTC. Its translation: CASSRSTDYYEQYF.

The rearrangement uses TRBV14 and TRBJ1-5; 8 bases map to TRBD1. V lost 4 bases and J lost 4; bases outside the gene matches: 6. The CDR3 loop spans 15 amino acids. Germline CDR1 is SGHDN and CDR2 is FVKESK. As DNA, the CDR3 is TGTGCCAGCAGCCCAGGGGGCGGTTTGAATCAGCCCCAGCATTTT. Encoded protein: CASSPGGGLNQPQHF.